Listed below are T cell receptor beta chains from one sample, sequenced in a study of yellow fever vaccine responses in identical twins. MiXCR, run by TCRdb on the RT-PCR reads, gives a single entry per CDR3 protein. Of roughly 17,000 distinct CDR3 sequences detected, approximately 70% appear once; the ten largest clones hold 2% to 2.5%. The specimen comprised T cells from blood (PBMCs), unsorted or a sorted subset (not recorded which), sampled before or after yellow fever vaccination (not recorded which). These receptors were obtained from a woman aged 18-29 years who received the yellow fever vaccine. Both conserved end residues are part of each CDR3. Each record gives: CDR3 protein, CDR3 DNA, J gene, V gene, clone size, D gene. D genes are given only for firm matches. Size values are once, few and many counts, or a class for expanded clones, and some rows have none.

CSVPIALSGANVLTF,TGCAGCGTTCCGATTGCGCTCTCTGGGGCCAACGTCCTGACTTTC,TRBJ2-6,TRBV29-1,NA,NA
CASSPRDSQTQYF,TGTGCCAGCAGCCCCAGGGACAGTCAGACCCAGTACTTC,TRBJ2-5,TRBV7-9,once,TRBD1
CASSRLGESETQYF,TGTGCCAGCTCGCGGCTAGGGGAGTCAGAGACCCAGTACTTC,TRBJ2-5,TRBV18,once,NA
CSRPRGLF,TGCAGCCGCCCGAGGGGGCTCTTT,TRBJ1-1,TRBV20-1,NA,TRBD1
CASSISSYNEQFF,TGTGCCAGCAGTATCAGTTCCTACAATGAGCAGTTCTTC,TRBJ2-1,TRBV6-1,NA,NA
CASSEAPNTEAFF,TGTGCCAGCAGTGAAGCCCCGAACACTGAAGCTTTCTTT,TRBJ1-1,TRBV2,NA,NA
CASSESSGTGFRGYTF,TGCGCCAGCAGTGAGTCCTCCGGGACAGGCTTTCGTGGCTACACCTTC,TRBJ1-2,TRBV10-1,once,TRBD1
CASSLAGANTEAFF,TGCGCCAGCAGCTTGGCGGGGGCGAACACTGAAGCTTTCTTT,TRBJ1-1,TRBV5-1,NA,NA
CASRLTGLSSQPQHF,TGTGCCAGCAGACTCACAGGGCTTTCTTCTCAGCCCCAGCATTTT,TRBJ1-5,TRBV28,NA,NA
CATSVGDSGSTDTQYF,TGTGCCACCAGTGTAGGGGACAGTGGATCCACAGATACGCAGTATTTT,TRBJ2-3,TRBV24-1,NA,TRBD1
CASSFATANTGELFF,TGTGCCAGCAGTTTCGCGACAGCGAACACCGGGGAGCTGTTTTTT,TRBJ2-2,TRBV12-3/TRBV12-4,NA,NA
CASSLSSYEQYF,TGTGCCAGCAGTTTATCCTCCTACGAGCAGTACTTC,TRBJ2-7,TRBV27,NA,NA
CASSLWQGGADTQYF,TGTGCCAGCAGCTTGTGGCAGGGAGGGGCAGATACGCAGTATTTT,TRBJ2-3,TRBV5-6,NA,TRBD2
CASQGYTGELFF,TGTGCCAGCCAGGGTTACACCGGGGAGCTGTTTTTT,TRBJ2-2,TRBV7-9,few,NA
CASSSTGAGYGYTF,TGTGCCAGCAGCTCTACAGGGGCCGGGTATGGCTACACCTTC,TRBJ1-2,TRBV7-9,few,TRBD1
CASSAQETQYF,TGTGCCAGCTCAGCTCAAGAGACCCAGTACTTC,TRBJ2-5,TRBV18,NA,NA
CSVEAGFGETQYF,TGCAGCGTTGAAGCTGGGTTTGGCGAGACCCAGTACTTC,TRBJ2-5,TRBV29-1,NA,NA
CSVNRGTGELFF,TGCAGCGTCAACAGGGGAACCGGGGAGCTGTTTTTT,TRBJ2-2,TRBV29-1,NA,TRBD1
CASSGLAGSTGELFF,TGTGCCAGCAGTGGACTAGCGGGAAGCACCGGGGAGCTGTTTTTT,TRBJ2-2,TRBV2,NA,TRBD2
CASSNSANYGYTF,TGTGCCAGCAGTAACTCAGCTAACTATGGCTACACCTTC,TRBJ1-2,TRBV6-4,few,NA
CASDRGLTNYGYTF,TGTGCCAGTGATAGGGGGCTCACTAACTATGGCTACACCTTC,TRBJ1-2,TRBV2,NA,TRBD1
CASSLGSRSLGETQYF,TGTGCCAGCAGCTTAGGAAGTAGGTCCCTGGGAGAGACCCAGTACTTC,TRBJ2-5,TRBV13,NA,NA
CASSKTGLGANEQFF,TGTGCCAGCAGTAAAACGGGACTAGGGGCCAATGAGCAGTTCTTC,TRBJ2-1,TRBV2,NA,TRBD2
CASSPSGNTIYF,TGTGCCAGCAGCCCCTCTGGAAACACCATATATTTT,TRBJ1-3,TRBV9,NA,NA
CASTSSGSYEQYF,TGTGCCAGCACCTCTAGCGGATCCTACGAGCAGTACTTC,TRBJ2-7,TRBV2,NA,TRBD2
CATSRGPELGDSYEQYF,TGTGCCACCAGCAGAGGGCCCGAACTAGGGGATTCCTACGAGCAGTACTTC,TRBJ2-7,TRBV15,NA,NA
CASSLGQGAWETQYF,TGTGCCAGCAGCCTAGGACAGGGAGCATGGGAGACCCAGTACTTC,TRBJ2-5,TRBV7-9,NA,TRBD1
CASMKAEGPYNEQFF,TGTGCCAGCATGAAAGCGGAGGGGCCTTACAATGAGCAGTTCTTC,TRBJ2-1,TRBV12-3/TRBV12-4,NA,NA
CSVGSRATNTGELFF,TGCAGCGTTGGGTCCCGGGCAACGAACACCGGGGAGCTGTTTTTT,TRBJ2-2,TRBV29-1,NA,NA
CATSRDLGTGSYEQYF,TGTGCCACCAGCAGAGATTTGGGGACAGGTTCCTACGAGCAGTACTTC,TRBJ2-7,TRBV15,NA,TRBD1
CASSSPLVSHNKQFF,TGTGCCAGCAGCTCCCCCCTAGTATCGCACAATAAGCAGTTCTTC,TRBJ2-1,TRBV11-3,once,NA
CSATDRDNEQFF,TGCAGTGCTACCGACAGGGACAATGAGCAGTTCTTC,TRBJ2-1,TRBV20-1,NA,TRBD1
CASSEGQGGTGELFF,TGTGCCAGCAGTGAAGGACAGGGTGGGACCGGGGAGCTGTTTTTT,TRBJ2-2,TRBV25-1,once,TRBD1
CSARDPAGNYNEQFF,TGCAGTGCTAGAGACCCGGCAGGGAACTACAATGAGCAGTTCTTC,TRBJ2-1,TRBV20-1,NA,NA
CSVILWTGASGANVLTF,TGCAGCGTTATCCTTTGGACAGGCGCTTCTGGGGCCAACGTCCTGACTTTC,TRBJ2-6,TRBV29-1,NA,TRBD1
CSARAGGAKNIQYF,TGCAGTGCTAGAGCGGGAGGCGCCAAAAACATTCAGTACTTC,TRBJ2-4,TRBV20-1,NA,TRBD2
CARTTGAGELFF,TGTGCCAGAACCACAGGGGCCGGGGAGCTGTTTTTT,TRBJ2-2,TRBV2,NA,TRBD1
CASSLGLAGETQYF,TGTGCCAGCAGCTTGGGACTAGCCGGGGAGACCCAGTACTTC,TRBJ2-5,TRBV5-5,NA,TRBD2
CASSDDEQFF,TGTGCCAGCAGTGACGATGAGCAGTTCTTC,TRBJ2-1,TRBV2,NA,NA
CASSVELLADYNEQFF,TGTGCCAGCAGCGTAGAGTTACTAGCAGATTACAATGAGCAGTTCTTC,TRBJ2-1,TRBV9,large,NA
CASSGNRLGLTGELFF,TGTGCCAGCAGTGGCAACCGACTAGGTTTGACCGGGGAGCTGTTTTTT,TRBJ2-2,TRBV2,NA,NA
CASSFEVAGANVLTF,TGTGCCAGCAGCTTCGAGGTTGCTGGGGCCAACGTCCTGACTTTC,TRBJ2-6,TRBV11-3,NA,NA
CASGTSYGYTF,TGTGCCTCAGGCACCTCTTATGGCTACACCTTC,TRBJ1-2,TRBV18,few,NA
CASSEGLQETQYF,TGTGCCAGCAGCGAGGGACTACAAGAGACCCAGTACTTC,TRBJ2-5,TRBV5-6,few,TRBD2
CASSSGQAMFVTDTQCF,TGCGCCAGCAGCTCGGGACAGGCAATGTTTGTTACAGATACGCAGTGTTTT,TRBJ2-3,TRBV5-1,NA,TRBD1
CASSQVLQGRPNEQFF,TGCGCCAGCAGCCAAGTTTTACAGGGACGACCAAATGAGCAGTTCTTC,TRBJ2-1,TRBV4-1,NA,NA
CARKTTAKNIQYF,TGTGCCCGCAAAACGACTGCCAAAAACATTCAGTACTTC,TRBJ2-4,TRBV19,NA,NA
CASSPRLIGTQYF,TGTGCCAGCAGCCCCAGGTTAATCGGGACCCAGTACTTC,TRBJ2-5,TRBV14,NA,NA